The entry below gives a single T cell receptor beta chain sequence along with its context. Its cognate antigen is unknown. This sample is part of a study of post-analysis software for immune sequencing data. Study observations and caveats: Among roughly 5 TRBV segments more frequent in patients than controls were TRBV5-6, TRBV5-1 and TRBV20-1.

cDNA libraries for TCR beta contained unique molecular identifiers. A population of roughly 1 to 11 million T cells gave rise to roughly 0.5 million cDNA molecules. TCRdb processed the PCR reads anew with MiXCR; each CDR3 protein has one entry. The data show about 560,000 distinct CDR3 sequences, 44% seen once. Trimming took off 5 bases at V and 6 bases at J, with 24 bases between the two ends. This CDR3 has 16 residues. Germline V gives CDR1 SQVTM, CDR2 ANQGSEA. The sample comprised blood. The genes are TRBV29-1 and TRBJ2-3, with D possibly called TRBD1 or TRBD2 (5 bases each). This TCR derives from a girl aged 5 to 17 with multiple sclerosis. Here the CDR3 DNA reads TGCAGCGTTCCGACCCCAGGACGGTTGGGACGTGATACGCAGTATTTT. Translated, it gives CSVPTPGRLGRDTQYF.